The 32 T cell receptor beta chains below were found in one sample sequenced in a study of T cells in Graves' hyperthyroidism and ophthalmopathy. Amplification targeted TCR beta CDR3 regions from RNA transcripts. With the HTBI primer set, the TCR CDR3 went through a first round of RT-PCR. From the multiplex PCR reads, TCRdb called clonotypes with MiXCR, one entry per CDR3 protein. The sample holds around 450,000 distinct CDR3 sequences, around a sixth seen once. The sequencing sample was made of blood. All receptors come from a woman under 30 with Graves' hyperthyroidism.

At least ten counts were recorded for this clonotype. This rearrangement joins TRBV10-1 to TRBJ2-1, with a possible D match to TRBD2 (5 bases). CDR3 size: 16 residues. V lost 3 bases and J lost 5, with 17 bases in between. The germline CDR1 and CDR2 sequences are WNHNN and SYGVQD (reference sequence). The CDR3 DNA reads TGCGCCAGCAGTGAAGGGAGTAGGGAATGGGACAATGAGCAGTTCTTC. It is translated as CASSEGSREWDNEQFF.

CDR3 sequence: CSARVGAGGTQYF. The CDR3 nucleotides are TGCAGTGCTAGAGTGGGGGCGGGGGGGACCCAGTACTTC. V usage is TRBV20-1 and J usage is TRBJ2-5, with 8 bases lining up with TRBD2. CDR1 and CDR2 (germline): DFQATT, SNEGSKA (reference sequence). The V segment lost 1 base and the J segment 7 bases; nucleotides outside the gene matches: 5. This CDR3 is 13 amino acids long.

In this sample, this clonotype turned up many times. V gene TRBV7-3 combines with J gene TRBJ2-7, with 9 bases that match TRBD1. V dropped 5 bases and J dropped 3; count of bases not matched to a gene: 2. Germline loops: CDR1 SGHTA, CDR2 FQGTGA. This CDR3 spans 13 amino acids. DNA for the CDR3: TGTGCCAGCAGCCAGGACAGGGGCTACGAGCAGTACTTC. Translating it yields CASSQDRGYEQYF. Looking up the rest from reference TRBV7-3 and TRBJ2-7 gives the full variable domain: GAGVSQTPSNKVTEKGKYVELRCDPISGHTALYWYRQSLGQGPEFLIYFQGTGAADDSGLPNDRFFAVRPEGSVSTLKIQRTERGDSAVYLCASSQDRGYEQYFGPGTRLTVT.

This clonotype was seen many times. This rearrangement joins TRBV7-8 to TRBJ2-3; TRBD2 matches at 8 bases. With 4 bases clipped from V and 5 bases from J, the junction kept 8 bases outside the gene matches. The CDR3 totals 15 residues. Looked up from germline, CDR1 is SGHVS and CDR2 is FQNEAQ. CDR3 sequence (DNA): TGTGCCAGCAGCTCAAAGGTAGCGGGACGAGATACGCAGTATTTT. Its translation is CASSSKVAGRDTQYF. The full variable domain, rest sourced from reference TRBV7-8 and TRBJ2-3, is GAGVSQSPRYKVAKRGQDVALRCDPISGHVSLFWYQQALGQGPEFLTYFQNEAQLDKSGLPSDRFFAERPEGSVSTLKIQRTQQEDSAVYLCASSSKVAGRDTQYFGPGTRLTVL.

CDR3 residues: CASSPEPGANVLTF. The DNA for the CDR3 is TGTGCCAGCAGCCCTGAACCTGGGGCCAACGTCCTGACTTTC. The chain joins TRBV9 to TRBJ2-6; D not resolved. Per the germline V gene, CDR1 is SGDLS and CDR2 is YYNGEE. The CDR3 loop spans 14 amino acids. With 4 bases removed from V and 2 bases from J, the gap between germline ends came to 7 bases.

In this sample, this clonotype turned up many times. The chain has TRBV13 and TRBJ1-1; perhaps TRBD1 as D (6 bases). The CDR3 is 14 amino acids. In germline, CDR1 is PRHDT, CDR2 FYEKMQ (reference sequence). V was trimmed by 7 bases and J by 4 bases, leaving 16 bases between them. This CDR3 is CASTQGGGGTEAFF. CDR3 coding DNA: TGTGCCAGCACTCAGGGAGGGGGGGGCACTGAAGCTTTCTTT.

This clonotype occurred many times. The chain combines TRBV5-5 with TRBJ2-5, with a tentative D call TRBD2 (5 bases). There are 14 residues in the CDR3. Between the trimmed V and J ends, which lost 4 bases and 5 bases, there was a span of 15 bases. Germline values: CDR1 SGHKS, CDR2 YYEKEE (reference sequence). The CDR3 DNA reads as TGTGCCAGCAGCCGTGAAGGAGGTCGGGAGACCCAGTACTTC. This gives the protein CASSREGGRETQYF.

This clonotype occurred many times. J is TRBJ2-1 and V is TRBV20-1, with TRBD2 identical over 10 bases. From germline, CDR1 is DFQATT and CDR2 SNEGSKA (reference sequence). J was trimmed by 9 bases and V by 6 bases; bases with no gene match: 14. The CDR3 loop spans 15 amino acids. The CDR3 DNA sequence: TGCAGTGCCCGAAGGGTTCAGTCTAGCGGGGGTGAGCAGTTCTTC. Translating gives CSARRVQSSGGEQFF.

This clonotype was detected ten times or more. This chain connects TRBV6-1 to TRBJ1-5, with D possibly TRBD1 on 5 matching bases. V shed 5 bases and J shed 4 bases, with 15 bases lying between them. The germline CDR1 and CDR2 sequences are MNHNS and SASEGT. This CDR3 is 15 amino acids long. The CDR3 loop reads CASSYQGGANQPQHF. The CDR3 nucleotides read TGTGCCAGCAGTTACCAGGGAGGGGCAAATCAGCCCCAGCATTTT.

This clonotype was counted many times. The rearrangement uses TRBV27 and TRBJ1-2; 9 positions match TRBD1. Per the germline V gene, CDR1 is MNHEY and CDR2 is SMNVEV (reference sequence). The CDR3 loop spans 13 amino acids. Losses at the gene ends were 5 bases for V and 8 bases for J; bases not matched to a gene: 6. The CDR3 nucleotides are TGTGCCAGCAGTGCACAGGGGGCTGGCGGCTACACCTTC. Translated, it gives CASSAQGAGGYTF.

This clonotype was seen repeatedly, ten times or more. The J gene is TRBJ2-1, the V gene TRBV29-1; 10 nucleotides agree with TRBD2. CDR1 is SQVTM and CDR2 is ANQGSEA in the germline V gene. Trimming cost V 6 bases and J 5 bases; bases outside gene matches: 7. The CDR3 covers 14 residues. In DNA, the CDR3 is TGCAGCGTGGAGAGGGGACTAGCGCACAATGAGCAGTTCTTC. Translation: CSVERGLAHNEQFF.

There are many counts of this clonotype. The chain has TRBV19 and TRBJ1-1; 9 bases match TRBD1. CDR3 length: 12 residues. With 5 bases clipped from V and 7 bases from J, the junction kept 2 bases outside the gene matches. From germline, CDR1 is LNHDA and CDR2 SQIVND (reference sequence). CDR3 bases: TGTGCCAGTAGTCCGGACAGGGGTGAAGCTTTCTTT. Residues: CASSPDRGEAFF.

A remark on this clonotype: A junction end diverges from the germline sequence, so it may reflect a read error. The chain has TRBV19 and TRBJ2-6; 9 bases align to TRBD2. The CDR3 runs to 19 residues. Germline lookup yields CDR1 LNHDA and CDR2 SQIVND (reference sequence). CDR3 coding DNA: TGTGCCGGTAGTCGGTACGGCGGGAGGGCCCTCGCTGGGGCCAACGTCCTGACTTTC. Translation gives CAGSRYGGRALAGANVLTF.

The sample holds many counts of this clonotype. The chain recombines TRBV12-3 or TRBV12-4 with TRBJ2-1; D may be TRBD2 (7 bases). The CDR3 has 15 residues. V was shortened by 6 bases and J by 4 bases, with 16 bases between the two germline ends. CDR3: CASSPGGQRYNEQFF. The DNA for the CDR3 is TGTGCCAGCAGCCCCGGGGGGCAGCGGTACAATGAGCAGTTCTTC.

This clonotype was recorded at least ten times. This chain links TRBV29-1 with TRBJ2-1, with 9 bases matching TRBD1. V lost 6 bases and J lost 5; bases outside the gene matches: 14. Germline lookup yields CDR1 SQVTM and CDR2 ANQGSEA. The CDR3 is 16 residues long. This CDR3 reads CSVAGQGLAGNNEQFF. CDR3 DNA sequence: TGCAGCGTCGCGGGACAGGGATTAGCGGGTAACAATGAGCAGTTCTTC.

V gene TRBV5-1 combines with J gene TRBJ1-1, with D possibly matching TRBD1 (6 bases). Trimming left V 4 bases short and J 0 bases short, with 22 bases between. Germline assignment: CDR1 SGHRS and CDR2 YFSETQ. The CDR3 spans 18 residues. CDR3 protein: CASSRGPTGTGLNTEAFF. Here the CDR3 DNA reads TGCGCCAGCAGCCGGGGTCCTACAGGGACCGGCTTGAACACTGAAGCTTTCTTT.

Ten or more counts support this clonotype. The chain employs TRBV14 and TRBJ1-1; tentatively, D is TRBD1 (6 bases). Germline V gene lookup returns CDR1 SGHDN and CDR2 FVKESK. This CDR3 is built from 15 residues. Trimming shortened V by 6 bases and J by 6 bases, and 20 bases separated the two germline ends. CDR3 region: CASRKGGLPGAEAFF. In nucleotides, the CDR3 is TGTGCCAGCAGAAAAGGGGGACTTCCCGGCGCTGAAGCTTTCTTT.

This chain links TRBV2 with TRBJ2-1; 7 bases line up with TRBD2. The ends lost 6 bases at V and 3 bases at J; junction bases unmatched: 5. The CDR3 sequence is 14 residues long. Germline CDR1 and CDR2: SNHLY and FYNNEI. As DNA, the CDR3 is TGTGCCAGCAGGCAGCGGGGCTACTACAATGAGCAGTTCTTC. Its protein is CASRQRGYYNEQFF.

A word on this clonotype: Possible read error: a much larger clone is one base away. CDR3 nucleotide sequence: TGCGCCAGCAGCCAACCTGGACTGAAATCCTACAATGAGCAGTTCTTC. Translation gives CASSQPGLKSYNEQFF. J is TRBJ2-1 and V is TRBV4-1; tentative D call: TRBD2 (5 bases). Germline V lookup: CDR1 MGHRA, CDR2 YSYEKL. The CDR3 consists of 16 residues. V lost 2 bases and J 1 base, leaving 12 bases between the germline ends.

There are many counts of this clonotype. The chain combines TRBV27 with TRBJ2-1; the match to TRBD2 covers 13 bases. This CDR3 has 14 amino acids. The ends lost 6 bases at V and 9 bases at J; junction bases unmatched: 5. CDR1 and CDR2 from the germline V gene are MNHEY and SMNVEV (reference sequence). The CDR3 region has the DNA TGTGCCAGCAGCACTAGCGGGAGGGGTAGTGAGCAGTTCTTC. It specifies CASSTSGRGSEQFF.

This clonotype was detected ten times or more. This chain links TRBV19 with TRBJ1-4; 8 bases match TRBD1. The germline gives CDR1 LNHDA, CDR2 SQIVND (reference sequence). There are 18 residues in the CDR3. The V gene end was trimmed by 5 bases and the J gene end by 0 bases; junction bases not matched to a gene: 11. CDR3 protein: CASSAEGDRLSTNEKLFF. DNA for the CDR3: TGTGCCAGTAGTGCCGAAGGGGACAGGCTTTCAACTAATGAAAAACTGTTTTTT.

The chain links TRBV7-2 to TRBJ2-1, with 13 nucleotides matching TRBD2. CDR1 and CDR2 from the germline V gene are SGHTA and FQGNSA. With 3 bases clipped from V and 12 bases from J, the junction kept 8 bases outside the gene matches. The CDR3 covers 15 residues. The CDR3 DNA follows: TGTGCCAGCAGCTTCGACGGGACTAGCGGGGTTTCGCAGTTCTTC. This encodes CASSFDGTSGVSQFF.

This clonotype showed up many times. The chain uses TRBV29-1 and TRBJ1-5; D is unresolved. In germline, CDR1 is SQVTM, CDR2 ANQGSEA. CDR3 length: 12 amino acids. Deletions cut 4 bases from V and 5 bases from J, with 9 bases between. For the CDR3, the DNA is TGCAGCGTTGGCGAAGCCGATCAGCCCCAGCATTTT. It codes for CSVGEADQPQHF.

The gene calls are TRBV10-3 and TRBJ2-1; TRBD2 matches 8 bases. The CDR3 sequence is 15 residues long. The V segment lost 9 bases and the J segment 7 bases; nucleotides outside the gene matches: 14. Germline CDR1 is ENHRY and CDR2 is SYGVKD. DNA of the CDR3: TGTGCCATGGGGGGCCTGCGGGAGGTCAGTAATGAGCAGTTCTTC. Translating gives CAMGGLREVSNEQFF.

The sample holds many counts of this clonotype. CDR3: CSVGESGYTF. As DNA, the CDR3 is TGCAGCGTTGGCGAGAGTGGCTACACCTTC. This rearrangement joins TRBV29-1 to TRBJ1-2; no definite D call. The CDR3 is 10 residues long. Germline assignment: CDR1 SQVTM and CDR2 ANQGSEA. Trimming cost V 4 bases and J 7 bases, with 7 bases left between them. Filled out from reference TRBV29-1 and TRBJ1-2, the complete variable domain reads SAVISQKPSRDICQRGTSLTIQCQVDSQVTMMFWYRQQPGQSLTLIATANQGSEATYESGFVIDKFPISRPNLTFSTLTVSNMSPEDSSIYLCSVGESGYTFGSGTRLTVV.

The chain joins TRBV19 to TRBJ2-1, with D possibly matching TRBD1 (6 bases). There are 15 residues in the CDR3. CDR1 and CDR2 (germline): LNHDA, SQIVND (reference sequence). V was clipped by 5 bases and J by 7 bases, with 18 bases between them. In DNA, the CDR3 is TGTGCCAGTAGTCAAGAGGGCAGGGGACGAAATGAGCAGTTCTTC. It is translated as CASSQEGRGRNEQFF.

This clonotype turned up a few times. The chain is built from TRBV7-2 and TRBJ2-5; 9 bases are a match to TRBD1. After removal of 4 bases from V and 7 bases from J, the junction contained 4 bases not matched to a gene. The CDR3 extends over 13 amino acids. In germline, CDR1 is SGHTA, CDR2 FQGNSA. The CDR3 spells CASSWTGEGTQYF. The CDR3 nucleotides are TGTGCCAGCAGCTGGACAGGGGAGGGGACCCAGTACTTC.

This clonotype was seen ten or more times. V is TRBV28 and J is TRBJ2-7; 7 bases match TRBD1. The V segment lost 6 bases and the J segment 2 bases; nucleotides outside the gene matches: 16. CDR1 is MDHEN, CDR2 SYDVKM, per germline. The CDR3 spans 17 residues. The CDR3 DNA sequence: TGTGCCAGCAGACCGCCCACACCAGGGGGAAGCGCCTACGAGCAGTACTTC. It translates to CASRPPTPGGSAYEQYF.

This clonotype has at least ten counts. CDR3 sequence (DNA): TGTGCCAGCAGCAAACACGCTTGGGGCAATCAGCCCCAGCATTTT. Its translation is CASSKHAWGNQPQHF. V usage is TRBV7-6 and J usage is TRBJ1-5; no reliable D call. The germline CDR1 and CDR2 sequences are SGHVS and FNYEAQ. V lost 5 bases and J 2 bases, leaving 13 bases between the germline ends. The CDR3 extends over 15 amino acids.

This clonotype has ten or more counts. J is TRBJ2-4 and V is TRBV5-6; tentative D call: TRBD1 (6 bases). CDR3 length: 12 amino acids. The germline V gene encodes CDR1 SGHDT and CDR2 YYEEEE. Trimming left V 3 bases short and J 9 bases short, with 10 bases between. CDR3 bases: TGTGCCAGCAGCTCGGACAGCTCCATTCAGTACTTC. Translating gives CASSSDSSIQYF.

This clonotype came up many times. The V call is TRBV2, the J call TRBJ2-3; 10 nucleotides line up with TRBD1. This CDR3 has 14 residues. Germline V lookup: CDR1 SNHLY, CDR2 FYNNEI. Trimming at V came to 9 bases and at J to 4 bases, leaving 7 bases not matched to a gene. CDR3 DNA sequence: TGTGCCAGAGCCCGGGACAGGGGTGCAGATACGCAGTATTTT. This sequence encodes CARARDRGADTQYF.

Only one count was recorded for this clonotype. The chain carries TRBV28 and TRBJ2-7; 11 nucleotides match TRBD2. The trim removed 4 bases at V and 3 bases at J, leaving 14 bases unmatched. This CDR3 has 18 residues. Germline CDR1 is MDHEN and CDR2 is SYDVKM. In nucleotides, the CDR3 is TGTGCCAGCAGTTCTAGTACTGAACCGGGACTAGCGGTCTACGAGCAGTACTTC. This sequence encodes CASSSSTEPGLAVYEQYF.